Listed below are T cell receptor beta chains from one sample, sequenced in a study of blood T cell repertoires in COVID-19. Here immunoSEQ multiplex PCR was the method, and the copy in TCRdb shows in-frame clones only, minus some. The sample includes roughly 200,000 clones, 80% to 90% seen only once; the top ten take 9.5% to 12%. Material for sequencing was peripheral blood. The receptors were gathered from a human donor with active or convalescent COVID-19. The donor label of this sample is uncertain. The CDR3 runs from the conserved cysteine through the conserved F or W. D genes are given only for firm matches. Not every row has a clone size; where given, it reads once, few, many or a size class.

clone_size j_call d_call v_call cdr3_aa cdr3_nt
NA TRBJ2-7 NA TRBV29-1 CSVEDGEKGYEQYF TGCAGCGTTGAAGATGGAGAAAAAGGCTACGAGCAGTACTTC
once TRBJ1-1 NA TRBV27 CASSFSRGSTEAFF TGTGCCAGCAGTTTTTCGCGGGGGAGCACTGAAGCTTTCTTT
NA TRBJ1-6 TRBD1 TRBV10-2 CASSGGTGLSSPLHF TGCGCCAGCAGTGGGGGGACAGGCCTCAGTTCACCCCTCCACTTT
NA TRBJ2-3 TRBD1 TRBV11-2 CASSHGTGDTQYF TGTGCCAGCAGCCATGGGACAGGGGATACGCAGTATTTT
NA TRBJ2-7 TRBD1 TRBV7-2 CASSFTYPYGTGTYEQYF TGTGCCAGCAGCTTTACCTACCCCTACGGGACAGGGACCTACGAGCAGTACTTC
once TRBJ2-1 TRBD2 TRBV11-2 CASSHGLAGGEQFF TGTGCCAGCAGCCACGGACTAGCGGGAGGTGAGCAGTTCTTC
NA TRBJ1-4 NA TRBV5-1 CASSLAGGTGSNEKLFF TGCGCCAGCAGCTTGGCCGGAGGAACAGGGTCTAATGAAAAACTGTTTTTT
NA TRBJ2-7 NA TRBV11-2 CASSLATGVSYEQYF TGTGCCAGCAGCTTAGCTACGGGAGTCTCCTACGAGCAGTACTTC
NA TRBJ2-2 NA TRBV5-3 CARSFGEQSNTGELFF TGTGCCAGAAGCTTCGGAGAGCAATCCAACACCGGGGAGCTGTTTTTT
NA TRBJ1-1 NA TRBV10-2 CASKLGGGGTEAFF TGCGCCAGCAAGTTAGGTGGTGGCGGCACTGAAGCTTTCTTT
NA TRBJ1-5 NA TRBV15 CATSRALISNQPQHF TGTGCCACCAGCAGAGCCCTTATAAGCAATCAGCCCCAGCATTTT
NA TRBJ2-5 TRBD1 TRBV6-2/TRBV6-3 CASSYRTGDWTQYF TGTGCCAGCAGTTACCGGACAGGAGATTGGACCCAGTACTTC
NA TRBJ2-5 NA TRBV4-1 CASSQDSLGWETQYF TGCGCCAGCAGCCAAGACAGCCTAGGTTGGGAGACCCAGTACTTC
NA TRBJ2-7 TRBD2 TRBV28 CASREGTGLAGPYEQYF TGTGCCAGCAGAGAGGGGACCGGACTAGCGGGGCCCTACGAGCAGTACTTC
NA TRBJ1-2 NA TRBV7-2 CASSLSGGQGYTF TGTGCCAGCAGCTTATCAGGAGGGCAAGGCTACACCTTC
few TRBJ2-3 NA TRBV12-3/TRBV12-4 CASSQRDTQYF TGTGCCAGCAGCCAGAGGGATACGCAGTATTTT
NA TRBJ2-2 TRBD2 TRBV7-2 CASSPWRPRGGGELFF TGTGCCAGCAGCCCATGGAGGCCCCGGGGGGGCGGGGAGCTGTTTTTT
NA TRBJ1-6 NA TRBV5-4 CASSLGPLSSYNSPLHF TGTGCCAGCAGCTTGGGTCCACTAAGCTCCTATAATTCACCCCTCCACTTT
NA TRBJ2-7 TRBD1 TRBV5-4 CASSPSGGSYEQYF TGTGCCAGCAGCCCTTCAGGGGGCTCCTACGAGCAGTACTTC
NA TRBJ2-3 NA TRBV7-2 CASSLGLARSTDTQYF TGTGCCAGCAGCTTAGGGCTAGCGAGAAGCACAGATACGCAGTATTTT
NA TRBJ2-2 NA TRBV9 CASSGAGAANTGELFF TGTGCCAGCAGCGGGGCGGGGGCGGCGAACACCGGGGAGCTGTTTTTT
NA TRBJ2-7 NA TRBV5-6 CASSLDRGTGEQYF TGTGCCAGCAGCTTGGATCGGGGGACGGGGGAGCAGTACTTC
once TRBJ1-2 NA TRBV7-9 CASSLDYQIYGYTF TGTGCCAGCAGCTTAGACTACCAAATCTATGGCTACACCTTC
once TRBJ1-4 NA TRBV30 CAWRDTGVTEKLFF TGTGCCTGGAGAGATACGGGAGTAACTGAAAAACTGTTTTTT
NA TRBJ1-2 TRBD1 TRBV5-5 CASSFRDRTNYGYTF TGTGCCAGCAGCTTCCGGGACAGGACCAACTATGGCTACACCTTC
NA TRBJ2-5 TRBD1 TRBV5-1 CASSPRQGDQETQYF TGCGCCAGCAGCCCCCGACAGGGGGACCAAGAGACCCAGTACTTC
NA TRBJ1-2 TRBD1 TRBV9 CASSVGQGTYGYTF TGTGCCAGCAGCGTAGGACAGGGGACCTATGGCTACACCTTC
NA TRBJ1-1 TRBD1 TRBV5-1 CASNNRGNTEAFF TGCGCCAGCAATAACAGGGGGAACACTGAAGCTTTCTTT
NA TRBJ2-1 NA TRBV3-1/TRBV3-2 CASRLRGASYNEQFF TGTGCCAGCAGACTACGGGGGGCCTCCTACAATGAGCAGTTCTTC
few TRBJ1-6 NA TRBV27 CASSLSSGAGNSPLHF TGTGCCAGCAGTTTATCGTCCGGAGCGGGGAATTCACCCCTCCACTTT
NA TRBJ1-4 NA TRBV27 CASRTGTFNEKLFF TGTGCCAGCAGAACCGGGACTTTTAATGAAAAACTGTTTTTT
NA TRBJ1-2 TRBD1 TRBV28 CASSLTGSDGYTF TGTGCCAGCAGTCTGACAGGGAGTGATGGCTACACCTTC
once TRBJ1-2 NA TRBV28 CASSGGANYGYTF TGTGCCAGCAGTGGCGGGGCTAACTATGGCTACACCTTC
once TRBJ1-6 TRBD1 TRBV5-4 CASGQVSGPLHF TGTGCCAGTGGACAGGTGTCCGGCCCCCTCCACTTT
NA TRBJ2-7 NA TRBV6-5 CASSSTGAAYEQYF TGTGCCAGCAGTTCCACGGGAGCCGCCTACGAGCAGTACTTC
NA TRBJ2-2 TRBD1 TRBV24-1 CATSDPQGGTGYGELFF TGTGCCACCAGTGATCCCCAGGGCGGGACAGGGTACGGGGAGCTGTTTTTT
NA TRBJ2-7 NA TRBV2 CASSERGIYEQYF TGTGCCAGCAGTGAAAGGGGCATCTACGAGCAGTACTTC
NA TRBJ2-5 TRBD2 TRBV2 CAAGRASGSGETQYF TGTGCGGCTGGACGGGCTAGCGGGAGCGGGGAGACCCAGTACTTC
NA TRBJ1-2 NA TRBV6-6 CASRGDYGYTF TGTGCCAGCCGAGGCGACTATGGCTACACCTTC
NA TRBJ1-2 TRBD1 TRBV7-2 CASSLDRGNYGYTF TGTGCCAGCAGCTTGGACAGGGGGAACTATGGCTACACCTTC
NA TRBJ1-5 TRBD1 TRBV6-5 CASSRGTANNQPQHF TGTGCCAGCAGCCGCGGGACAGCGAATAATCAGCCCCAGCATTTT